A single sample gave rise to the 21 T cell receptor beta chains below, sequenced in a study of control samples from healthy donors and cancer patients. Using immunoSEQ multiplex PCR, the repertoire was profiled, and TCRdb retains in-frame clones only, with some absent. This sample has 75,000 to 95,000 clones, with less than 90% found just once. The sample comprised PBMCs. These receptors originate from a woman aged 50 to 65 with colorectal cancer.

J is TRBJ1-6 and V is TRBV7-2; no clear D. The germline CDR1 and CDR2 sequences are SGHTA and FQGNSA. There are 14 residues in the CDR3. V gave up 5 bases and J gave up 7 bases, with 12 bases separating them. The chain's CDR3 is CASSDQPGNSPLHF. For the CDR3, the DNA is TGTGCCAGCAGCGACCAACCGGGGAATTCACCCCTCCACTTT.

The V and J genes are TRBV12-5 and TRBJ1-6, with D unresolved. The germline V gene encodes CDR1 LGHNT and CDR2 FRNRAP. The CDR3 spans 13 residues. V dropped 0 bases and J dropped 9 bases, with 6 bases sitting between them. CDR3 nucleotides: TGTGCTAGTGGTTTGGTAGGCGGTTCACCCCTCCACTTT. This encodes CASGLVGGSPLHF.

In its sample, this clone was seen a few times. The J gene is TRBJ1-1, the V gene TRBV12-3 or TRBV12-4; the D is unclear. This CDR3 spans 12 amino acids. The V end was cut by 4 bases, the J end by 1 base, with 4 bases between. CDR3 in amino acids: CASSYGNTEAFF. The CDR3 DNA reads TGTGCCAGCAGTTACGGGAACACTGAAGCTTTCTTT.

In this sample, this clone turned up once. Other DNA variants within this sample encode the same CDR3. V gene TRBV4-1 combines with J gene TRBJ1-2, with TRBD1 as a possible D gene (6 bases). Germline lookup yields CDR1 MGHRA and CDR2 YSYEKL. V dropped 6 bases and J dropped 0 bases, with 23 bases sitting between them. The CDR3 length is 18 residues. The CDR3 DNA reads TGCGCCAGCAGTCAGGTCCCCCTCGGGACAAAATCTAACTATGGCTACACCTTC. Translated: CASSQVPLGTKSNYGYTF.

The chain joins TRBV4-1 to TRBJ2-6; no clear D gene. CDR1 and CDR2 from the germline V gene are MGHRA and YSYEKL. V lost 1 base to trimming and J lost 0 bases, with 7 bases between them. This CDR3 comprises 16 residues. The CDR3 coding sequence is TGCGCCAGCAGCCAAGTGACGAGCTCTGGGGCCAACGTCCTGACTTTC. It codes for CASSQVTSSGANVLTF.

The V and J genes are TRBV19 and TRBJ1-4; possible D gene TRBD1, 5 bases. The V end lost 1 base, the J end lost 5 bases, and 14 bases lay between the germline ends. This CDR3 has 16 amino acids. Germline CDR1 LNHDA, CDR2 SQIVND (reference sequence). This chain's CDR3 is CASSIAGRGENEKLFF. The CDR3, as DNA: TGTGCCAGTAGTATAGCGGGACGAGGGGAAAATGAAAAACTGTTTTTT. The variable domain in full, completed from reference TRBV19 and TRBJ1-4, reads DGGITQSPKYLFRKEGQNVTLSCEQNLNHDAMYWYRQDPGQGLRLIYYSQIVNDFQKGDIAEGYSVSREKKESFPLTVTSAQKNPTAFYLCASSIAGRGENEKLFFGSGTQLSVL.

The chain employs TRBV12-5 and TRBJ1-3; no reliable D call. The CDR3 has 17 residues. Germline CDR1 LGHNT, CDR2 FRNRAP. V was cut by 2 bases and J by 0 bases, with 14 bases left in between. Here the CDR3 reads CASGLRPGSPSGNTIYF. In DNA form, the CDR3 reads TGTGCTAGTGGTTTGAGGCCGGGGTCCCCCTCTGGAAACACCATATATTTT.

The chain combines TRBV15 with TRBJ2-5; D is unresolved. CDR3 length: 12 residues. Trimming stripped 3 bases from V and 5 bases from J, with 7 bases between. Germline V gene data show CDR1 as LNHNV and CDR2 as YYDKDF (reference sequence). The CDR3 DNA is TGTGCCACCAGCAGTGGGTCGGAGACCCAGTACTTC. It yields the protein CATSSGSETQYF.

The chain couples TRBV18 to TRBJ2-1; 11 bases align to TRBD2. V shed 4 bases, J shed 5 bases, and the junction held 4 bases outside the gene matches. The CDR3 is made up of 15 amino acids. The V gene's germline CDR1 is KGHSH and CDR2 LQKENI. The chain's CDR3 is CASSQGLAANNEQFF. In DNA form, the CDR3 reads TGTGCCAGCTCACAGGGACTAGCGGCCAACAATGAGCAGTTCTTC.

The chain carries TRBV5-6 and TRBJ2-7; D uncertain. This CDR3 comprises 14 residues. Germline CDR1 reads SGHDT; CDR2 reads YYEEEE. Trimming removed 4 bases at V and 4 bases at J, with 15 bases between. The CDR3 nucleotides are TGTGCCAGCAGCCGTCTGGGATCCTCGTACGAGCAGTACGTC. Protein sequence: CASSRLGSSYEQYV.

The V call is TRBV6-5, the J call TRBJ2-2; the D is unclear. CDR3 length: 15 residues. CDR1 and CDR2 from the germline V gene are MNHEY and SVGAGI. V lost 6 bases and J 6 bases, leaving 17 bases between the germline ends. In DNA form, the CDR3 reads TGTGCCAGCAGCCCATGGTCCACCGAGGCCGGGGAGCTGTTTTTT. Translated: CASSPWSTEAGELFF.

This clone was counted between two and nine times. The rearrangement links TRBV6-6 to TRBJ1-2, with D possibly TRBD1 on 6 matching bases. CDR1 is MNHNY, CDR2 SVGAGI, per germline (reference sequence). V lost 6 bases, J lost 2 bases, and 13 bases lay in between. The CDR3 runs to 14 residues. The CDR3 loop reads CASRDRDRNYGYTF. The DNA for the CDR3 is TGTGCCAGCAGGGATCGTGACAGGAACTATGGCTACACCTTC.

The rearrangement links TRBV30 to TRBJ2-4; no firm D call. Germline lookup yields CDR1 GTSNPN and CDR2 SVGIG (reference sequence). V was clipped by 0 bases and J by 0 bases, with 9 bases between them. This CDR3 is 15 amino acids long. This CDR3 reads CAWSVKTIAKNIQYF. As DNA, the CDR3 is TGTGCCTGGAGTGTAAAGACAATAGCCAAAAACATTCAGTACTTC.

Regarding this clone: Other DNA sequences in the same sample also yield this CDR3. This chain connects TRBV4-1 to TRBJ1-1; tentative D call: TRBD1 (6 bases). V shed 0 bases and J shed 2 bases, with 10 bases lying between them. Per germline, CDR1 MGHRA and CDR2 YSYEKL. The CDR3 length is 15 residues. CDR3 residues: CASSQEGTLNTEAFF. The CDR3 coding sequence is TGCGCCAGCAGCCAAGAGGGGACACTCAACACTGAAGCTTTCTTT.

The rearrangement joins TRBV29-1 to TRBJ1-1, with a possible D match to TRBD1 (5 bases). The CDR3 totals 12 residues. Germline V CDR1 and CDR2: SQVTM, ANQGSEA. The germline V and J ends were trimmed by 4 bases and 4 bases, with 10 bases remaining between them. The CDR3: CSVVQGRTEAFF. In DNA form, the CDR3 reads TGCAGCGTTGTTCAGGGACGCACTGAAGCTTTCTTT.

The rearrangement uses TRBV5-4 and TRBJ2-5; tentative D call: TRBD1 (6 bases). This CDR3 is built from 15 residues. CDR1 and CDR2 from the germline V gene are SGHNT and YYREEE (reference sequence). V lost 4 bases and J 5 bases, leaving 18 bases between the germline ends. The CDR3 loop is CASSPSGTNPETQYF. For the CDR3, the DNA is TGTGCCAGCAGCCCCTCCGGGACAAACCCGGAGACCCAGTACTTC.

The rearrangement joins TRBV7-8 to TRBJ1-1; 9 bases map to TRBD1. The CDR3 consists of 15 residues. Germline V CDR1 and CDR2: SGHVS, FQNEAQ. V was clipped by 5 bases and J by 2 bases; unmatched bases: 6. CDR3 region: CASSTRDRVNTEAFF. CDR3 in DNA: TGTGCCAGCAGCACACGGGACAGGGTAAACACTGAAGCTTTCTTT.

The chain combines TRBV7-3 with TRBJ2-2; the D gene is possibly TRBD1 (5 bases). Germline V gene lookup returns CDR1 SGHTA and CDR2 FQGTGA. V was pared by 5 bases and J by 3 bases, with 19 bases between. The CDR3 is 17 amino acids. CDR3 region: CASSPGAGIPDTGELFF. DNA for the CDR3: TGTGCCAGCAGCCCTGGGGCAGGGATCCCCGACACCGGGGAGCTGTTTTTT.

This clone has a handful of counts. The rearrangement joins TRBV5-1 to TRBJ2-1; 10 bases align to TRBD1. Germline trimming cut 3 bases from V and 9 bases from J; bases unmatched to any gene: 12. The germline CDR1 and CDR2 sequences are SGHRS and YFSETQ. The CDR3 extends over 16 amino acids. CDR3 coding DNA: TGCGCCAGCAGCTCTGGTCGGGGACAGGGGTACGGTGAGCAGTTCTTC. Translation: CASSSGRGQGYGEQFF.

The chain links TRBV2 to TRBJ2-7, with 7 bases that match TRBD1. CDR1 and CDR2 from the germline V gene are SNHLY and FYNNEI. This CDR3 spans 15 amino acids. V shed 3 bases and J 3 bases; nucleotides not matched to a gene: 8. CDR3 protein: CASSEQKRQGYEQYV. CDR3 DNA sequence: TGTGCCAGCAGTGAGCAGAAGAGACAGGGCTACGAGCAGTACGTC.

The CDR3 bases are TGTGCCACCAGTGATTTTCCGAACACCGGGGAGCTGTTTTTT. Its translation is CATSDFPNTGELFF. This sequence joins TRBV24-1 and TRBJ2-2; D call uncertain. There are 14 residues in the CDR3. Germline V CDR1 and CDR2: KGHDR, SFDVKD. Trimming stripped 1 base from V and 0 bases from J, with 2 bases between.